This T cell receptor beta chain was identified during a study of blood T cell repertoires in COVID-19. Turning to the study itself: The origin of the acute and convalescent COVID-19 samples was the United States, Italy and Spain. Sources were T cells, B-cell-depleted T cells, or PBMCs; the material itself was cDNA or gDNA.

Authors' methods: Amplification from reference gene primers served as the basis for estimated nucleated cell counts. Profiled with immunoSEQ multiplex PCR; TCRdb holds only in-frame clones, not every one. That table supplies the V and J calls and clone size; D and trimming were determined from the DNA. The sample yields some 150,000 clones, roughly 86% seen once. The CDR3 is 18 residues long. From germline, CDR1 is SGHAT and CDR2 FQNNGV. The V and J ends lost 4 bases and 0 bases respectively, with 16 bases between them. This clone has more than one count but fewer than ten. The sequenced sample consisted of peripheral blood. The rearrangement links TRBV11-2 to TRBJ2-6, with D possibly being TRBD1 (6 bases). This clonotype originated in a man aged 40-55 years who had recovered from COVID-19. In DNA, the CDR3 is TGTGCCAGCAGCTACCGGACAGTTCAGGCCTCTGGGGCCAACGTCCTGACTTTC. Amino acid sequence: CASSYRTVQASGANVLTF.